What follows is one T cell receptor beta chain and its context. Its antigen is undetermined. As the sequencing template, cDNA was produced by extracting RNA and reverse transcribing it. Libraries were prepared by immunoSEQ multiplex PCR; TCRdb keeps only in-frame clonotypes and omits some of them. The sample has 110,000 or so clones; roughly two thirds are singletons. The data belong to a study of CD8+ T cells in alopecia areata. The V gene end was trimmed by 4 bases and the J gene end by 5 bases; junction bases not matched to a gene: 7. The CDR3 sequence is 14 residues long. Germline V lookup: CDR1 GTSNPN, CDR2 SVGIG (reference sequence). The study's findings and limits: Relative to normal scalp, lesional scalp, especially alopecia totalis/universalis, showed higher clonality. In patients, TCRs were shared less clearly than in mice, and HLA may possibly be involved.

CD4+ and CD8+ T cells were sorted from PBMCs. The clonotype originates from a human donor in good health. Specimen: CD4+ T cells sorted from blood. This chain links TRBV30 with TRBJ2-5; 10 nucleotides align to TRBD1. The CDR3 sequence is CAWTGQGTRETQYF. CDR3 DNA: TGTGCCTGGACGGGACAGGGGACGCGTGAGACCCAGTACTTC.